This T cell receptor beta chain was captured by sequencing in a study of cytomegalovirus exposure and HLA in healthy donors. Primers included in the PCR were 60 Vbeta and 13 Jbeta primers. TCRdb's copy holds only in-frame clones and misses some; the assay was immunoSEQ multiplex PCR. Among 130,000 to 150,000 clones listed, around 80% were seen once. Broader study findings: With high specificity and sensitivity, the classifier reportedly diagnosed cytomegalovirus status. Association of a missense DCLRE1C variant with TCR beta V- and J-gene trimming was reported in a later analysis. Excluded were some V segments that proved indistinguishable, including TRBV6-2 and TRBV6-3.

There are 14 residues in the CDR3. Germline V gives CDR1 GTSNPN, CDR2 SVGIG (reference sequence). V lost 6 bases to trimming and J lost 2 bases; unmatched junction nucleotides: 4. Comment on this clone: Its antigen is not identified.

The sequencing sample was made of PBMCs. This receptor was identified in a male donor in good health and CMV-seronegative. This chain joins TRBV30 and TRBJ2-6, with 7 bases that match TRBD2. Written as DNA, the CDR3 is TGTGCCTGCGGACGGGGGGCTGGGGCCAACGTCCTGACTTTC. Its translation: CACGRGAGANVLTF.